Reported below is one T cell receptor beta chain. What this receptor recognizes is not known. Base qualities are not provided; no much larger clone lies one nucleotide away. Each collaborating institution followed its own protocols to collect whole blood in K2EDTA tubes. For TCRbeta analysis, collaborator samples were shipped as frozen whole blood, as isolated PBMCs, or as DNA extracted from either sample type. This entry belongs to a study of blood T cell repertoires in COVID-19 (dated by TCRdb to the early 2020s). Notes on the research overall: Samples covering the acute and convalescent phases of COVID-19 were provided by collaborators in the United States, Italy and Spain. The prospective study material was composed of cDNA or gDNA derived from T cells, B-cell-depleted T cells, or PBMCs. Deeply sampled blood TCRbeta repertoires from subjects exposed to, actively infected with, or recovered from COVID-19 were included in the dataset. A freely available public database, intended as a resource for researchers studying the immune response to SARS-CoV-2, is where the repertoires were released. The samples were drawn from the first 160 participants of the ongoing ImmuneRACE study and from 1,254 subjects provided by 6 global collaborators. The sample metadata nearly always contained a de-identified subject ID, COVID-19 status, age in years and sex. HLA class I and class II types, where available, came from metadata supplied by the sample provider rather than from assay-based typing.

Results the study describes overall, beyond this receptor: The quantity of clinical and demographic metadata differed by source and by participant and was supplied without curation.

According to the germline V gene, CDR1 reads SGHRS and CDR2 reads YFSETQ. The CDR3, from cysteine to phenylalanine, totals 13 residues. Only the CDR3 DNA stays, 39 bases, in frame from base 1. V is shortened by 4 bases, J by 6 bases, and the region joining them spans 13 bases. TCRbeta CDR3 regions were amplified from genomic DNA using the immunoSEQ Assay, a bias-controlled multiplex PCR. Concerning the study's data processing: The number of nucleated cells in each sample was estimated by amplification of reference gene primers within the assay. To quantify the absolute abundance of each unique TCRbeta CDR3 rearrangement, sequence reads were collapsed and filtered. For each sample, productive Simpson clonality was calculated by taking the square root of Simpson's diversity index across productive rearrangements. TCRdb mirrors the immuneACCESS table, restricted to in-frame sequences. Some clones are absent from its copies; in checked studies, under half trace to an unresolved V gene, and the reason for the others is unknown. That table furnishes V, J and clone size, whereas the DNA furnished D and trimming. This sample comprises a few hundred thousand clones, roughly nine tenths of them detected only once. The ten largest clones add up to 3.6% of the sample.

The TCR comes from a man aged 18-30 years with active or convalescent COVID-19. What was sequenced was peripheral blood. The rearrangement combines TRBV5-1 with TRBJ1-2, with no confident D gene call. CDR3 region: CASSATETHGYTF. The DNA is as follows: TGCGCCAGCAGCGCTACAGAAACTCATGGCTACACCTTC.